This record covers a single T cell receptor beta chain. Germline CDR1 SGHTA, CDR2 FQGTGA. V dropped 5 bases and J dropped 10; count of bases not matched to a gene: 8. There are 16 residues in the CDR3. Purified naive CD4+ T cells were depleted of CD25+ Tregs. Via MiXCR, TCRdb re-called the 5' RACE reads, giving one row per CDR3 protein. The top ten clones hold approximately 3.7% of a sample with around 29,000 distinct CDR3 sequences, 26% of them seen once. The source of this sequence is a female donor with breast cancer. The sample consisted of naive CD4+ T cells sorted from a lymph node. As to subset: naive CD4+ T cells, CD4+CD45RA+CD25-. The chain couples TRBV7-3 to TRBJ2-1; TRBD2 matches 16 bases. CDR3 DNA: TGTGCCAGCAGCATTAGACCGGGACTAGCGGGAGGGGAGCAGTTCTTC. Its translation is CASSIRPGLAGGEQFF.